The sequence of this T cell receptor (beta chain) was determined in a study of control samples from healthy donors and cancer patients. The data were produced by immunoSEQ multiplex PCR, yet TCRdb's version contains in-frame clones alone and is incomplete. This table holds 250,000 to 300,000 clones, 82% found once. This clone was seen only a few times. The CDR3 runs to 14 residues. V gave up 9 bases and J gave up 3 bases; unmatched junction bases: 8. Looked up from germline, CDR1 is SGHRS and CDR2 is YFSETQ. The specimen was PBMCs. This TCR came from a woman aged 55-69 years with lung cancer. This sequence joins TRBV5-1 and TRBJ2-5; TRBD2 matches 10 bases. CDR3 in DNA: TGCGCCACCAGGACTAGCGGCTTAGAAGAGACCCAGTACTTC. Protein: CATRTSGLEETQYF.